Each of the 9 T cell receptor beta chains below was sequenced from the same sample in a study of blood T cell repertoires in COVID-19. The method was immunoSEQ multiplex PCR; TCRdb's version includes in-frame clones alone and lacks a portion of them. The sample includes 93,000 or so clones, around 92% of them seen just once. Sequenced sample: peripheral blood. These receptors were collected from a woman aged 55-69 years with acute or convalescent COVID-19.

The CDR3 nucleotides read TGCGCCAGCAGCTTGGCCGGGGGAGAGACTGAAGCTTTCTTT. Encoded protein: CASSLAGGETEAFF. The genes are TRBV5-1 and TRBJ1-1, with a weak D call TRBD1 (5 bases). V lost 0 bases to trimming and J lost 5 bases, with 11 bases between them. There are 14 residues in the CDR3. Germline CDR1 reads SGHRS; CDR2 reads YFSETQ.

The chain joins TRBV5-1 to TRBJ2-5, with D uncertain. Deletions cut 0 bases from V and 7 bases from J, with 13 bases between. There are 14 residues in the CDR3. Germline assignment: CDR1 SGHRS and CDR2 YFSETQ. CDR3 amino acids: CASSLEPPIWTQYF. DNA for the CDR3: TGCGCCAGCAGCTTGGAGCCCCCGATCTGGACCCAGTACTTC.

This chain uses TRBV6-5 with TRBJ1-2; the D is unclear. Germline CDR1 reads MNHEY; CDR2 reads SVGAGI. This CDR3 comprises 13 residues. With 5 bases removed from V and 8 bases from J, the gap between germline ends came to 15 bases. The CDR3 nucleotides are TGTGCCAGCAGTATGGGCCTATCGGGGGGCTACACCTTC. Its protein product is CASSMGLSGGYTF.

This clone was seen more than once but under ten times. The chain couples TRBV28 to TRBJ1-5; 9 bases match TRBD1. The V gene end was trimmed by 3 bases and the J gene end by 8 bases; junction bases not matched to a gene: 11. Per germline, CDR1 MDHEN and CDR2 SYDVKM. There are 16 residues in the CDR3. CDR3 sequence reads: CASSFSLETGGKPQHF. The CDR3 nucleotides read TGTGCCAGCAGTTTTTCCCTTGAGACAGGGGGGAAGCCCCAGCATTTT.

CDR3 loop: CASSLGIAGGRGSYGYTF. Here the CDR3 DNA reads TGTGCCAGCAGCTTGGGCATCGCAGGTGGTCGGGGATCCTATGGCTACACCTTC. V gene TRBV5-4 combines with J gene TRBJ1-2; D remains unclear. V lost 0 bases to trimming and J lost 4 bases, with 22 bases between them. The CDR3 consists of 18 residues. CDR1 is SGHNT and CDR2 is YYREEE in the germline V gene (reference sequence).

The rearrangement links TRBV7-2 to TRBJ2-1; 8 bases match TRBD1. Trimming cost V 1 base and J 7 bases; bases outside gene matches: 3. This CDR3 spans 14 amino acids. CDR1 is SGHTA, CDR2 FQGNSA, per germline. The DNA of the CDR3 is TGTGCCAGCAGCTTAGGGGACAGGAGGAATGAGCAGTTCTTC. This codes for CASSLGDRRNEQFF. The whole variable domain, filled in from reference TRBV7-2 and TRBJ2-1, reads GAGVSQSPSNKVTEKGKDVELRCDPISGHTALYWYRQSLGQGLEFLIYFQGNSAPDKSGLPSDRFSAERTGGSVSTLTIQRTQQEDSAVYLCASSLGDRRNEQFFGPGTRLTVL.

The V gene is TRBV6-6, the J gene TRBJ1-1; no definite D call. The CDR3 sequence is 8 residues long. V lost 11 bases and J lost 8, with 6 bases in between. The germline gives CDR1 MNHNY, CDR2 SVGAGI (reference sequence). The CDR3 reads CASSEAFF. As DNA, the CDR3 is TGTGCCTCGTCGGAAGCTTTCTTT.

The CDR3 sequence is CASSQFGLAANTGELFF. The CDR3 DNA follows: TGTGCCAGCAGCCAATTTGGCCTAGCGGCGAACACCGGGGAGCTGTTTTTT. This rearrangement joins TRBV14 to TRBJ2-2; 7 nucleotides align to TRBD2. V lost 2 bases and J lost 0; bases outside the gene matches: 6. The length of the CDR3 is 17 residues. CDR1 and CDR2 (germline): SGHDN, FVKESK.

This chain joins TRBV18 and TRBJ2-1, with TRBD2 matching 8 bases. This CDR3 is built from 15 residues. V lost 3 bases, J lost 7 bases, and 8 bases stayed unmatched. CDR1 and CDR2 (germline): KGHSH, LQKENI. Here the CDR3 DNA reads TGTGCCAGCTCACCCAAAGCGGGAGCCGTAAATGAGCAGTTCTTC. This codes for CASSPKAGAVNEQFF.